The 13 T cell receptor beta chains in this list originate from one sample, sequenced in a study of blood T cell repertoires in COVID-19. TCRdb's copy holds only in-frame clones and misses some; the assay was immunoSEQ multiplex PCR. In the table there are about 430,000 clones, about 87% of which are singletons. The specimen sequenced was peripheral blood. The receptors were gathered from a man younger than 35 with COVID-19, enrolled during active disease.

CDR3 nucleotide sequence: TGTGCCAGTAGTATAGCCATAGCGGGGAGGAACACCGGGGAGCTGTTTTTT. Protein: CASSIAIAGRNTGELFF. V and J are TRBV19 and TRBJ2-2; 8 bases agree with TRBD2. The J segment lost 1 base and the V segment lost 1 base, leaving 5 bases of the junction unmatched. Germline V gene sequence: CDR1 LNHDA, CDR2 SQIVND (reference sequence). This CDR3 has 17 amino acids.

This chain connects TRBV9 to TRBJ1-3; no reliable D call. This CDR3 is 13 amino acids long. The germline V gene has CDR1 SGDLS and CDR2 YYNGEE. V lost 4 bases to trimming and J lost 0 bases, with 5 bases between them. The CDR3 nucleotides read TGTGCCAGCAGCATAAACTCTGGAAACACCATATATTTT. Amino acid sequence: CASSINSGNTIYF.

The chain combines TRBV24-1 with TRBJ2-2; TRBD2 matches at 7 bases. Germline V gene lookup returns CDR1 KGHDR and CDR2 SFDVKD. J was trimmed by 4 bases and V by 5 bases; bases with no gene match: 3. The CDR3 runs 14 residues. The DNA for the CDR3 is TGTGCCACCAGTGGGCCTAGCGGCACCGGGGAGCTGTTTTTT. It encodes CATSGPSGTGELFF.

The genes are TRBV7-8 and TRBJ1-6; possibly TRBD1 for D (5 bases). Trimming removed 2 bases from V and 7 bases from J, with 9 bases in between. CDR1 and CDR2 from the germline V gene are SGHVS and FQNEAQ. This CDR3 region has 14 residues. The DNA of the CDR3 is TGTGCCAGCAGCTTAAGGGAGGGGAATTCACCCCTCCACTTT. This codes for CASSLREGNSPLHF.

The rearrangement joins TRBV6-4 to TRBJ2-5; tentative D call: TRBD2 (6 bases). This CDR3 contains 15 residues. Trimming removed 4 bases from V and 4 bases from J, with 16 bases in between. Germline V CDR1 and CDR2: MRHNA, SNTAGT. The CDR3 spells CASSAGPARGETQYF. For the CDR3, the DNA is TGTGCCAGCAGTGCGGGCCCTGCGCGGGGAGAGACCCAGTACTTC.

This clone was recorded once. The chain is built from TRBV13 and TRBJ1-1; D is undetermined. The germline CDR1 and CDR2 sequences are PRHDT and FYEKMQ (reference sequence). There are 15 residues in the CDR3. V dropped 2 bases and J dropped 4 bases, with 14 bases sitting between them. CDR3 coding DNA: TGTGCCAGCAGCTTAAAAGGCGGTCGTCCCACTGAAGCTTTCTTT. Translated, it gives CASSLKGGRPTEAFF.

Of note for this clone: The same CDR3 arises from other DNA sequences in this sample as well. V and J are TRBV30 and TRBJ1-1; TRBD1 aligns across 8 bases. The CDR3 runs to 14 residues. CDR1 and CDR2 (germline): GTSNPN, SVGIG (reference sequence). Trimming removed 0 bases from V and 1 base from J; junction bases left unmatched: 1. Written as DNA, the CDR3 is TGTGCCTGGAGTGTAGGGACAGGGAACACTGAAGCTTTCTTT. Amino acid sequence: CAWSVGTGNTEAFF.

The rearrangement links TRBV19 to TRBJ1-2; D may be TRBD1 (6 bases). The V end lost 0 bases, the J end lost 4 bases, and 12 bases lay between the germline ends. Per germline, CDR1 LNHDA and CDR2 SQIVND (reference sequence). The CDR3 is made up of 15 amino acids. The CDR3 DNA reads TGTGCCAGTAGTATAGATCGGGGGGGCGGCTATGGCTACACCTTC. Translation: CASSIDRGGGYGYTF.

The chain links TRBV27 to TRBJ2-7, with 8 bases aligning to TRBD1. V lost 6 bases, J lost 6 bases, and 16 bases stayed unmatched. The CDR3 contains 16 residues. Germline values: CDR1 MNHEY, CDR2 SMNVEV (reference sequence). CDR3 nucleotide sequence: TGTGCCAGCAGACCTCTGCTTGGACAGGGTCTTCTCGAGCAGTACTTC. Amino acid sequence: CASRPLLGQGLLEQYF.

The chain recombines TRBV18 with TRBJ2-7; 7 bases are a match to TRBD2. The germline V gene has CDR1 KGHSH and CDR2 LQKENI. The J segment lost 0 bases and the V segment lost 4 bases, leaving 6 bases of the junction unmatched. CDR3 size: 15 residues. The CDR3 here is CASSQDRGDSYEQYF. In DNA form, the CDR3 reads TGTGCCAGCTCACAAGATCGGGGGGACTCCTACGAGCAGTACTTC.

This clone was recorded once. The genes are TRBV6-5 and TRBJ2-6; perhaps TRBD2 as D (5 bases). This CDR3 is 16 amino acids long. The V end was cut by 0 bases, the J end by 2 bases, with 8 bases between. Germline V gives CDR1 MNHEY, CDR2 SVGAGI. The CDR3 sequence is CASSYSPGAGANVLTF. CDR3 nucleotides: TGTGCCAGCAGTTACTCGCCCGGGGCTGGGGCCAACGTCCTGACTTTC.

Of note for this clone: The sample carries other DNA sequences with the same CDR3. In DNA, the CDR3 is TGCGCCAGCAGCTTGGGGACAAGCGCCGGGGAGCTGTTTTTT. Translating it yields CASSLGTSAGELFF. V gene TRBV5-1 combines with J gene TRBJ2-2; D perhaps matches TRBD1 (5 bases). The CDR3 sequence is 14 residues long. V was cut by 0 bases and J by 6 bases, with 9 bases left in between. Per germline, CDR1 SGHRS and CDR2 YFSETQ.

This clone was detected many times. CDR3 coding DNA: TGTGCCAGCAGCTCCCCCGGGACAGGGGGCGAGATTACCTACGAGCAGTACTTC. This encodes CASSSPGTGGEITYEQYF. The chain joins TRBV7-9 to TRBJ2-7; 12 bases match TRBD1. The CDR3 has 18 amino acids. From germline, CDR1 is SEHNR and CDR2 FQNEAQ (reference sequence). The ends lost 4 bases at V and 2 bases at J; junction bases unmatched: 12.